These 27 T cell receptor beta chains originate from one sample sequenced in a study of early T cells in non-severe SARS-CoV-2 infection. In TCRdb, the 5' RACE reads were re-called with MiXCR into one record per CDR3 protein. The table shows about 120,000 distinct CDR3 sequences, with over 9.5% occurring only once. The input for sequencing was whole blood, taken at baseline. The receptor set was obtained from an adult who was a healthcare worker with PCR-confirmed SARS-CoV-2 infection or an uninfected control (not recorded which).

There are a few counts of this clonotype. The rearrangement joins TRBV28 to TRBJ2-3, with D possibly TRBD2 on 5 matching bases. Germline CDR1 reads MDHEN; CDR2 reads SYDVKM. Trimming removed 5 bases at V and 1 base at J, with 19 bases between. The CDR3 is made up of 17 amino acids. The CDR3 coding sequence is TGTGCCAGCAGTACCTCCGTACTAGATTGGGGCACAGATACGCAGTATTTT. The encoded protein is CASSTSVLDWGTDTQYF.

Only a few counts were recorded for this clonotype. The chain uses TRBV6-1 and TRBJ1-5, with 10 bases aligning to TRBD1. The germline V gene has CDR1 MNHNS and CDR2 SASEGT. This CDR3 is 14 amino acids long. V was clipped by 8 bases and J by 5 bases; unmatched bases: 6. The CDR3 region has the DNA TGTGCCAGCGGCGCGGACAGGGGGTATCAGCCCCAGCATTTT. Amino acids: CASGADRGYQPQHF.

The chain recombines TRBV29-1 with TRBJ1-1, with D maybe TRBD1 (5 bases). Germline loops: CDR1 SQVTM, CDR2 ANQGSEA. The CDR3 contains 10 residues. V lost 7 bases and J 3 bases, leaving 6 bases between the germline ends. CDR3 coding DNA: TGCAGCGGGGGGGACACTGAAGCTTTCTTT. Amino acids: CSGGDTEAFF.

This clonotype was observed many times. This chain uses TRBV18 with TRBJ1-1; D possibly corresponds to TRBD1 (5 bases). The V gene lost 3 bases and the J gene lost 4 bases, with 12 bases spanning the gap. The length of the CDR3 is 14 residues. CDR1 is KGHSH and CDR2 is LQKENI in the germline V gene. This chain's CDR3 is CASSPRGTGTEAFF. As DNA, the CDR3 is TGTGCCAGCTCACCGAGGGGTACTGGCACTGAAGCTTTCTTT. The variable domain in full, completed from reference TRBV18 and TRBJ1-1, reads NAGVMQNPRHLVRRRGQEARLRCSPMKGHSHVYWYRQLPEEGLKFMVYLQKENIIDESGMPKERFSAEFPKEGPSILRIQQVVRGDSAAYFCASSPRGTGTEAFFGQGTRLTVV.

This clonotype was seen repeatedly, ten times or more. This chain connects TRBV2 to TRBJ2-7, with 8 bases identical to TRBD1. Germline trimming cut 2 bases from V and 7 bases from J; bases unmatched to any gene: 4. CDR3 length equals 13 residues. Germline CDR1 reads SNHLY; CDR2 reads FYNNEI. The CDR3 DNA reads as TGTGCCAGCAGTGAAAGGGACAGGCTGGAGCAGTACTTC. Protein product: CASSERDRLEQYF.

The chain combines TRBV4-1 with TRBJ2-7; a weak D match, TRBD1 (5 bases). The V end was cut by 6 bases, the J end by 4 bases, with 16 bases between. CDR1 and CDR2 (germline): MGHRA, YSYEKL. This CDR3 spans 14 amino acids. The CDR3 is CASRLAQGKYEQYF. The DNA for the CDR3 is TGCGCCAGCAGACTCGCCCAGGGCAAATACGAGCAGTACTTC.

The CDR3 region has the DNA TGTGCCAGTAGTATTGTCGGCAACCCCTACGAGCAGTACTTC. It specifies CASSIVGNPYEQYF. The chain is built from TRBV19 and TRBJ2-7, with D hard to call. The CDR3 length is 14 residues. The V end lost 3 bases, the J end lost 2 bases, and 11 bases lay between the germline ends. Germline V CDR1 and CDR2: LNHDA, SQIVND (reference sequence).

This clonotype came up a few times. The chain's CDR3 is CSARGQDQPQHF. CDR3 DNA: TGCAGTGCTAGAGGACAGGATCAGCCCCAGCATTTT. The V call is TRBV20-1, the J call TRBJ1-5; a weak D match, TRBD1 (6 bases). Trimming pared 1 base from V and 5 bases from J, leaving 6 bases between. Germline V CDR1 and CDR2: DFQATT, SNEGSKA (reference sequence). This CDR3 spans 12 amino acids.

CDR3 coding DNA: TGCGCCAGCAGCCAAGACGGAAGGGAGCAGTACTTC. Translation: CASSQDGREQYF. V is TRBV4-1 and J is TRBJ2-7; D uncertain. Germline-derived CDR1 and CDR2 are MGHRA and YSYEKL. CDR3 length: 12 amino acids. Trimming cost V 0 bases and J 7 bases, with 7 bases left between them.

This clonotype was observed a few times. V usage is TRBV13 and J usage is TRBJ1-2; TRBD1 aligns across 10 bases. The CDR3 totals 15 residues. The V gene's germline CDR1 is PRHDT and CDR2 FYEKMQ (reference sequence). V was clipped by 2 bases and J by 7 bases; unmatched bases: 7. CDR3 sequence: CASSLSGQGWAGYTF. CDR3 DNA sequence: TGTGCCAGCAGCTTATCGGGACAGGGGTGGGCTGGCTACACCTTC.

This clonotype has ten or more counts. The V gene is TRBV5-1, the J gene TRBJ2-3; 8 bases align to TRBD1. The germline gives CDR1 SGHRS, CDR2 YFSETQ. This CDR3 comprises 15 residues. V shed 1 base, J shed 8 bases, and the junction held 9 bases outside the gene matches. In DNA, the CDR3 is TGCGCCAGCAGCTTGTCCGGACAGGGTCGTGCTACGCAGTATTTT. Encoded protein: CASSLSGQGRATQYF.

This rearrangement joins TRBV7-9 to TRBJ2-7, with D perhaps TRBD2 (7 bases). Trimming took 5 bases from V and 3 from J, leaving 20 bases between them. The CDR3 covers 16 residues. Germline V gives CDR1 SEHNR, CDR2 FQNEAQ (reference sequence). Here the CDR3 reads CASSPTGSGGSYEQYF. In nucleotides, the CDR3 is TGTGCCAGCAGCCCGACAGGTTCGGGAGGAAGCTACGAGCAGTACTTC.

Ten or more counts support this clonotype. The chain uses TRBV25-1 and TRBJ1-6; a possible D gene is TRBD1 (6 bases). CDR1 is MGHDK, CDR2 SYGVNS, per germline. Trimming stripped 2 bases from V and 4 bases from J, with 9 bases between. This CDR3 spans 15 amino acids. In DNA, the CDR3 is TGTGCCAGCAGTGAAGGGACACATTATAATTCACCCCTCCACTTT. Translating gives CASSEGTHYNSPLHF.

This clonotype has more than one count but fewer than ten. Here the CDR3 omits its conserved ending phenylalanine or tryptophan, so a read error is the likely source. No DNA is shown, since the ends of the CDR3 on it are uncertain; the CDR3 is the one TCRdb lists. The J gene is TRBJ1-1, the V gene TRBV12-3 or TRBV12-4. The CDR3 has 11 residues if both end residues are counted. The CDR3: CASSQLTLGFS.

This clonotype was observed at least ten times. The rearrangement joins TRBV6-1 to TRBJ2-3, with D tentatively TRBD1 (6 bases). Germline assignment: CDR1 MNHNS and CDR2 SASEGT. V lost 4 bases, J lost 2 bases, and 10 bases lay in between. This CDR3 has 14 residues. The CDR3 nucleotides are TGTGCCAGCAGTGTAAGGGGGACCACAGATACGCAGTATTTT. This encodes CASSVRGTTDTQYF.

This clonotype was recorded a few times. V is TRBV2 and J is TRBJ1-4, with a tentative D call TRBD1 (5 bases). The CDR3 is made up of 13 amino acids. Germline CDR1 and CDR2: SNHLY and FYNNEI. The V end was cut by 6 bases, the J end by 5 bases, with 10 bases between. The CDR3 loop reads CASRGTENEKLFF. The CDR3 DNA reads TGTGCCAGCAGGGGGACCGAGAATGAAAAACTGTTTTTT.

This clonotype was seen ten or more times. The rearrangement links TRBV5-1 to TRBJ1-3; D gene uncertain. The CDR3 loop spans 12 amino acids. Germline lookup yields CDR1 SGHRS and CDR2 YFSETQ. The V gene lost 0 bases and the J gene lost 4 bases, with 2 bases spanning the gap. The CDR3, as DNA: TGCGCCAGCAGCTTGGAAGGAAACACCATATATTTT. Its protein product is CASSLEGNTIYF.

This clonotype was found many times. CDR3 bases: TGTGCCAGCAGCTTGGATGAAGGGAAAGCTTTCTTT. Protein product: CASSLDEGKAFF. The chain links TRBV5-4 to TRBJ1-1; D is uncertain. In germline, CDR1 is SGHNT, CDR2 YYREEE (reference sequence). The V end lost 0 bases, the J end lost 9 bases, and 9 bases lay between the germline ends. The CDR3 is 12 residues long.

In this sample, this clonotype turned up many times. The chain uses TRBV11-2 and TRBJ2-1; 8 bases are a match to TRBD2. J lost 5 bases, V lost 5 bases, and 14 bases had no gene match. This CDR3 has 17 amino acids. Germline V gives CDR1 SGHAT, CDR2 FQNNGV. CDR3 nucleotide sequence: TGTGCCAGCAGCCCCATAGCGGGGTCGAGGACGAACAATGAGCAGTTCTTC. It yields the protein CASSPIAGSRTNNEQFF.

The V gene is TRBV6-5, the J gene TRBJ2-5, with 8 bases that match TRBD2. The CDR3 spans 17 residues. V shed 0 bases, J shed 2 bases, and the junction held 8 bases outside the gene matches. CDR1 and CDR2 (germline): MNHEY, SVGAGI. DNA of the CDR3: TGTGCCAGCAGTTACTCCGTAGCGGGACAACGTCAAGAGACCCAGTACTTC. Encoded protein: CASSYSVAGQRQETQYF.

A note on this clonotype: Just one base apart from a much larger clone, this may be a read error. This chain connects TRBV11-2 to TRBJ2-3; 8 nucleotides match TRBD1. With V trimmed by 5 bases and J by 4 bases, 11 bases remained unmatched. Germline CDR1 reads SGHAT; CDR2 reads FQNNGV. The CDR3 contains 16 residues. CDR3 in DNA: TGTGCCAGCAGCCCCAGCATGGCGACAGGGGCAGATACGCAGTATTTT. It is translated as CASSPSMATGADTQYF.

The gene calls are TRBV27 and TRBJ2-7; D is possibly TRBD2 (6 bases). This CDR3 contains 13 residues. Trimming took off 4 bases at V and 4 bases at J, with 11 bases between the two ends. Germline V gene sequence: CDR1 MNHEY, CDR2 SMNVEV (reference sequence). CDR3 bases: TGTGCCAGCAGTTCTGGGAGGTGGTACGAGCAGTACTTC. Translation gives CASSSGRWYEQYF.

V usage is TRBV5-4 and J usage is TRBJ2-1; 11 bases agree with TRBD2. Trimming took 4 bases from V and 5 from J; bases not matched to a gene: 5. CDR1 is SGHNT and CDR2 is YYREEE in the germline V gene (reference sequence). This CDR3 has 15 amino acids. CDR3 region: CASSTSGGKDNEQFF. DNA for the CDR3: TGTGCCAGCAGCACTAGCGGGGGTAAGGACAATGAGCAGTTCTTC.

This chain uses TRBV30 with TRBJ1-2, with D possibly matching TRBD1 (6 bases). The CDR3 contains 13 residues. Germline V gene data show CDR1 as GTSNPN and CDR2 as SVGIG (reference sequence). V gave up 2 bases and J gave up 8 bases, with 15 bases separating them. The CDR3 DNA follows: TGTGCCTGGAGTACGCGGACAGTCTCGGGCTACACCTTC. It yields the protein CAWSTRTVSGYTF.

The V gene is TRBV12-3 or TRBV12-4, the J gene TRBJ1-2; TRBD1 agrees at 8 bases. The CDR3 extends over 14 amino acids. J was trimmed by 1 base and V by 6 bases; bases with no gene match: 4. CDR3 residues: CASRQTGGNYGYTF. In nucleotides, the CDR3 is TGTGCCAGCAGACAAACAGGGGGTAACTATGGCTACACCTTC.

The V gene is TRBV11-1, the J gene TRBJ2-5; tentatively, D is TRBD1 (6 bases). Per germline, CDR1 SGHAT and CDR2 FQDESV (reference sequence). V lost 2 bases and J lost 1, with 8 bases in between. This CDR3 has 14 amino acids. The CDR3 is CASSLQGSQETQYF. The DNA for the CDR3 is TGTGCCAGCAGCTTACAGGGGTCCCAAGAGACCCAGTACTTC.

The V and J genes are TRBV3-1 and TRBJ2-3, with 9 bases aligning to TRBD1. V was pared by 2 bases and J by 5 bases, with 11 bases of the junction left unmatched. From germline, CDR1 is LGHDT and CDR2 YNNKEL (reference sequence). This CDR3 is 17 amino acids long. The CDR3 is CASSQRGGQGYGDTQYF. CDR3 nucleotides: TGTGCCAGCAGCCAACGAGGGGGACAGGGATATGGAGATACGCAGTATTTT.